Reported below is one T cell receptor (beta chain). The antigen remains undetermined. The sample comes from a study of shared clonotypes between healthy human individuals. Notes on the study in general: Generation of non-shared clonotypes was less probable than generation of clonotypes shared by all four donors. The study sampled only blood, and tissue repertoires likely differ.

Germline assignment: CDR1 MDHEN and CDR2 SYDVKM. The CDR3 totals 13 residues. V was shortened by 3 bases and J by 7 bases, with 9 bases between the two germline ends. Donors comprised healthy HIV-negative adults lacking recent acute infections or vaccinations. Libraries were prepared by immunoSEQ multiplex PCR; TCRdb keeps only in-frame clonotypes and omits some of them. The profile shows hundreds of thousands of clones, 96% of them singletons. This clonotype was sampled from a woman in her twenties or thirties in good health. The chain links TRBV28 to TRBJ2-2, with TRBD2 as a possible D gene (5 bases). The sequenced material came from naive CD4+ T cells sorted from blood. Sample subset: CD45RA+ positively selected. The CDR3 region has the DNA TGTGCCAGCAGTTTCCGTGAGGGCGGGGAGCTGTTTTTT. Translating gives CASSFREGGELFF.